Shown below are 2 T cell receptor beta chains from a single sample sequenced in a study of blood T cell repertoires in COVID-19. Assay used: immunoSEQ multiplex PCR; TCRdb lists only in-frame clones, some missing. The sample contains 150,000 to 200,000 clones, about 77% of which appear only once. What was sequenced was peripheral blood. The receptors were gathered from an elderly woman with active or convalescent COVID-19.

On this clone: This sample also contains other DNA sequences that code for the same CDR3. The chain carries TRBV18 and TRBJ1-1, with a tentative D call TRBD1 (6 bases). This CDR3 has 15 amino acids. The V and J ends lost 1 base and 1 base respectively, with 10 bases between them. Germline V gene data show CDR1 as KGHSH and CDR2 as LQKENI. CDR3 sequence (DNA): TGTGCCAGCTCACCACAGGGGGTTGGGAACACTGAAGCTTTCTTT. Protein sequence: CASSPQGVGNTEAFF.

V usage is TRBV10-3 and J usage is TRBJ1-6, with D maybe TRBD1 (6 bases). CDR1 and CDR2 from the germline V gene are ENHRY and SYGVKD. Between the trimmed V and J ends, which lost 6 bases and 6 bases, there was a span of 12 bases. The CDR3 loop spans 14 amino acids. Written as DNA, the CDR3 is TGTGCCATCAGAATAGGGACAATTAATTCACCCCTCCACTTT. Its translation: CAIRIGTINSPLHF.